What follows describes a single TCR beta chain. Repertoires were generated with immunoSEQ multiplex PCR, while TCRdb's copy carries only in-frame clones and drops some. The data contain roughly 250,000 clones, more than 80% of them seen just once; the ten biggest clones take up roughly 3.9%. V was trimmed by 11 bases and J by 1 base, leaving 14 bases between them. The CDR3 is 13 amino acids. This record belongs to a study of blood T cell repertoires in COVID-19. V is TRBV12-3 or TRBV12-4 and J is TRBJ1-2, with D perhaps matching TRBD1 (6 bases). The sample comprised peripheral blood. This TCR derives from a woman aged 35 to 49 with acute or convalescent COVID-19. The CDR3: CAPWDTDNYGYTF. The CDR3 nucleotides are TGTGCCCCCTGGGACACCGATAACTATGGCTACACCTTC.